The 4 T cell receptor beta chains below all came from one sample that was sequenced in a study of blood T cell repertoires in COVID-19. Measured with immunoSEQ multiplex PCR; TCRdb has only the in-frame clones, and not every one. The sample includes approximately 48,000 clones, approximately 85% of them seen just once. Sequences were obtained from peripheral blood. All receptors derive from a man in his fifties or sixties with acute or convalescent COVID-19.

The CDR3 region is CASSFDRGRGVEQYF. CDR3 sequence (DNA): TGTGCCAGCAGCTTCGACAGGGGACGAGGGGTCGAGCAGTACTTC. The V gene is TRBV7-9, the J gene TRBJ2-7, with 8 bases lining up with TRBD1. Germline loops: CDR1 SEHNR, CDR2 FQNEAQ (reference sequence). There are 15 residues in the CDR3. J was trimmed by 6 bases and V by 3 bases; bases with no gene match: 10.

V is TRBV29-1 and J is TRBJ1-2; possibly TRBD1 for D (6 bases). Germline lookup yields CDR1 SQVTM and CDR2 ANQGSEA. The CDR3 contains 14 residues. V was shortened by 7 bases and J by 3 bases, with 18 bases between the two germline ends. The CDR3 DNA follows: TGCAGCGCTGGAGGGGGACGGGGGGACTATGGCTACACCTTC. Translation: CSAGGGRGDYGYTF.

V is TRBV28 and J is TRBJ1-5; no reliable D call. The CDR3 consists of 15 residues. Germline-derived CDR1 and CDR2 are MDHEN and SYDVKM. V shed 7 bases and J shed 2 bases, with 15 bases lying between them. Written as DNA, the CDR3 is TGTGCCAGCAACCTCTCGGGTAGCCGCAATCAGCCCCAGCATTTT. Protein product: CASNLSGSRNQPQHF. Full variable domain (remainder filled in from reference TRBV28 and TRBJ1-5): DVKVTQSSRYLVKRTGEKVFLECVQDMDHENMFWYRQDPGLGLRLIYFSYDVKMKEKGDIPEGYSVSREKKERFSLILESASTNQTSMYLCASNLSGSRNQPQHFGDGTRLSIL.

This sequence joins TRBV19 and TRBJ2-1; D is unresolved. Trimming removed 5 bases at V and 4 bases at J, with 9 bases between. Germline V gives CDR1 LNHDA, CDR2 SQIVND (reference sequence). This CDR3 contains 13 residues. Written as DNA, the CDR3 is TGTGCCAGTAGTCCCGCTAGGTACAATGAGCAGTTCTTC. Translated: CASSPARYNEQFF.